This TCR beta chain was captured in a study of PD-L1 blockade in urothelial cancer. Study context: Every 3 weeks, patients received intravenous atezolizumab 1,200 mg, beginning 2014. About 90% of the 29 patients were males with bladder-origin urothelial cancer.

Notes on this clone: The antigen remains unidentified.

Study-level results: Where pretreatment blood TCR clonality fell below the median, better survival was predicted.

The authors spiked synthetic TCR analog templates into each PCR. This table comes from immunoSEQ multiplex PCR, and its TCRdb copy is limited to in-frame clones, with some not included. Of about 91,000 clones in the sample, around four fifths were seen once. Germline V gene data show CDR1 as MNHEY and CDR2 as SVGAGI. The CDR3 sequence is 16 residues long. Trimming cost V 0 bases and J 6 bases; bases outside gene matches: 3. Regarding time point: peripheral blood 6 weeks after treatment start. This chain uses TRBV6-5 with TRBJ1-6; TRBD1 aligns across 9 bases. This sample comprised PBMCs, obtained around atezolizumab (anti-PD-L1) treatment. This receptor was identified in a man in his 70s with urothelial cancer. The DNA for the CDR3 is TGTGCCAGCAGTTACTCAGGACAGGGGATTAATTCACCCCTCCACTTT. Its protein product is CASSYSGQGINSPLHF.